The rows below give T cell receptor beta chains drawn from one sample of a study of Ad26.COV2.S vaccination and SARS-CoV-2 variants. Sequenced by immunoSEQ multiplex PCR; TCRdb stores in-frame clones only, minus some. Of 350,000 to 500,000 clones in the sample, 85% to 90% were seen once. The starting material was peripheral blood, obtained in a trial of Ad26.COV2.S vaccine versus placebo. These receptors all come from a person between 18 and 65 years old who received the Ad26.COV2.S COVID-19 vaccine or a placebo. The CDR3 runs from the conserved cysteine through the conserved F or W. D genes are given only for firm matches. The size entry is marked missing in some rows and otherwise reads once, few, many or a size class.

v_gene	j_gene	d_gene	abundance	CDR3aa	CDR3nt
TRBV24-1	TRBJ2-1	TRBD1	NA	CATSDRDRGELNEQFF	TGTGCCACCAGTGACAGGGACAGGGGTGAGCTCAATGAGCAGTTCTTC
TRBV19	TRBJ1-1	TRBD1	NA	CASSIRDRGSNTEAFF	TGTGCCAGTAGTATAAGGGACAGGGGGTCGAACACTGAAGCTTTCTTT
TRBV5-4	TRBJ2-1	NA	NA	CASSSRTVPHEQFF	TGTGCCAGCAGCTCCAGAACAGTTCCCCATGAGCAGTTCTTC
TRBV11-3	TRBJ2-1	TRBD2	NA	CASSLGLAGGLGGNEQFF	TGTGCCAGCAGCCTGGGACTAGCGGGGGGCCTCGGGGGCAATGAGCAGTTCTTC
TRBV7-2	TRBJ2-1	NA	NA	CASSLAGLNNEQFF	TGTGCCAGCAGCTTAGCCGGACTAAACAATGAGCAGTTCTTC
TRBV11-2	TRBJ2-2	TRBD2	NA	CASSLALGGSTGELFF	TGTGCCAGCAGCTTAGCTCTCGGGGGGAGCACCGGGGAGCTGTTTTTT
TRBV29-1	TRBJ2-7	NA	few	CSAQNGDISYEQYF	TGCAGCGCCCAAAACGGGGATATCTCCTACGAGCAGTACTTC
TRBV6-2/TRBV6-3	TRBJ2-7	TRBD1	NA	CASSRTGGNVWEQYF	TGTGCCAGCAGTAGGACAGGGGGAAACGTGTGGGAGCAGTACTTC
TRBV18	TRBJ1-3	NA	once	CASSPPPQGNTIYF	TGTGCCAGCTCACCACCGCCCCAAGGAAACACCATATATTTT
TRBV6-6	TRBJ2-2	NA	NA	CASSYGVSTGELFF	TGTGCCAGCAGTTACGGGGTGAGCACCGGGGAGCTGTTTTTT
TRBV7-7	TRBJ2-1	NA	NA	CASSLADRNEQFF	TGTGCTAGCAGCTTAGCTGATCGGAATGAGCAGTTCTTC
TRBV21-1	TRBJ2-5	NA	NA	CASSNPGVQETQYF	TGTGCCAGCAGTAACCCCGGGGTCCAAGAGACCCAGTACTTC
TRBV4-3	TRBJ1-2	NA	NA	CASSPQVHYGYTF	TGCGCCAGCAGCCCACAGGTTCACTATGGCTACACCTTC
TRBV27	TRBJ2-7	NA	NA	CASSLGQIYEQYF	TGTGCCAGCAGTCTAGGACAGATTTACGAGCAGTACTTC
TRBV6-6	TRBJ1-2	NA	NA	CASSYKDTDRFYGYTF	TGTGCCAGCAGTTACAAGGACACGGATCGTTTCTATGGCTACACCTTC
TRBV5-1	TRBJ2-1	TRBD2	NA	CASSRGGRNSYNEQFF	TGCGCCAGCAGCCGGGGGGGCCGAAACTCCTACAATGAGCAGTTCTTC
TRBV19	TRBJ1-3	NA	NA	CASTTLMEASSGNTIYF	TGTGCCAGTACTACGTTGATGGAAGCCTCCTCTGGAAACACCATATATTTT
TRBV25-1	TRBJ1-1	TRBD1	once	CASTGQGSTEAFF	TGTGCCAGCACGGGACAGGGGTCCACTGAAGCTTTCTTT
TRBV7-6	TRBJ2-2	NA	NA	CASSSQGAGELFF	TGTGCCAGCAGCTCACAGGGAGCCGGGGAGCTGTTTTTT
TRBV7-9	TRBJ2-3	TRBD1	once	CASSPRGLGGSTDTQYF	TGTGCCAGCAGCCCCAGGGGGCTTGGGGGAAGCACAGATACGCAGTATTTT
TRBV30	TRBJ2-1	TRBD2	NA	CAWSIGGSYNEQFF	TGTGCCTGGAGCATCGGGGGGTCCTACAATGAGCAGTTCTTC
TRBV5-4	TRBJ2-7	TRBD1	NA	CASSPSSGTVAYEQYF	TGTGCCAGCAGCCCGTCTTCGGGGACAGTTGCCTACGAGCAGTACTTC
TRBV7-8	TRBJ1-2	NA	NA	CASSHGRDGYTF	TGTGCCAGCAGCCACGGACGGGATGGCTACACCTTC
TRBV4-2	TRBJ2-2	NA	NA	CASSQEDLDGELFF	TGTGCCAGCAGCCAAGAGGATCTGGACGGGGAGCTGTTTTTT
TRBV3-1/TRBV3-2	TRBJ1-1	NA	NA	CASSQEGGYTEAFF	TGTGCCAGCAGCCAAGAAGGGGGTTACACTGAAGCTTTCTTT
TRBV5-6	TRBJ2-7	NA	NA	CASSWLDPYRYEQYF	TGTGCCAGCAGCTGGCTGGACCCGTACCGCTACGAGCAGTACTTC
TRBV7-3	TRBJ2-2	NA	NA	CASSLTGNTGELFF	TGTGCCAGCAGCCTGACGGGGAACACCGGGGAGCTGTTTTTT
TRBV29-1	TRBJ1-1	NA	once	CSVATGMNTEAFF	TGCAGCGTTGCGACAGGTATGAACACTGAAGCTTTCTTT
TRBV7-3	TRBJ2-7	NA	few	CASSFTGIPYEQYF	TGTGCCAGCAGCTTTACAGGGATCCCCTACGAGCAGTACTTC
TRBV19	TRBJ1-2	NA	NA	CASSPLLRDLEAYGYTF	TGTGCCAGTAGTCCACTCCTCCGGGACCTTGAAGCCTATGGCTACACCTTC
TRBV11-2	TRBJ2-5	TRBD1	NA	CASSGQGEETQYF	TGTGCCAGCAGCGGACAGGGTGAAGAGACCCAGTACTTC